These T cell receptor beta chains were read from a single sample in a study of blood T cell repertoires in COVID-19. The assay was immunoSEQ multiplex PCR, and TCRdb's table has in-frame clones only and misses some. The sample contains some 250,000 clones, roughly 86% of which appear only once. The sequencing sample was made of peripheral blood. The origin of the receptors is a woman in her twenties or thirties with acute or convalescent COVID-19. The conserved cysteine and the conserved F or W are not part of the CDR3 here.

v_gene: TRBV30; j_gene: TRBJ2-4; CDR3aa: AWGLAGSKNIQY
v_gene: TRBV9; j_gene: TRBJ2-1; CDR3aa: ASTEKATSAYNEQF
v_gene: TRBV7-8; j_gene: TRBJ2-1; CDR3aa: ASSLALRLAPGGEQF
v_gene: TRBV15; j_gene: TRBJ2-3; CDR3aa: ATSDFLHGGGGTDTQY
v_gene: TRBV12-3/TRBV12-4; j_gene: TRBJ2-1; CDR3aa: ASRKSGANPF
v_gene: TRBV4-3; j_gene: TRBJ2-5; CDR3aa: ASSQADRDQETQY
v_gene: TRBV6-5; j_gene: TRBJ1-5; CDR3aa: ASSWTGGSQPQH
v_gene: TRBV6-5; j_gene: TRBJ1-1; CDR3aa: ASSYLRGQAYTEAF
v_gene: TRBV27; j_gene: TRBJ1-2; CDR3aa: ASSHGEGYT
v_gene: TRBV5-1; j_gene: TRBJ2-3; CDR3aa: ASSSTSGTRTDTQY
v_gene: TRBV4-3; j_gene: TRBJ2-1; CDR3aa: ASSQFVSSLGVRSEQF
v_gene: TRBV6-2/TRBV6-3; j_gene: TRBJ1-2; CDR3aa: ASSYSFAGGNGYT
v_gene: TRBV15; j_gene: TRBJ2-1; CDR3aa: ATSLLATGAYNEQF
v_gene: TRBV6-5; j_gene: TRBJ1-5; CDR3aa: ASSYTRMGNQPQH